The source of this T cell receptor beta chain is a study of memory CD4+ T cells and cytomegalovirus serostatus. The sort gate was single viable CD3+CD4+CD8-CD45RO+ cells for memory CD4+ T cells. After removal of 4 bases from V and 6 bases from J, the junction contained 9 bases not matched to a gene. CDR1 MDHEN and CDR2 SYDVKM come from the germline V gene. The CDR3 has 16 amino acids. The protocol was immunoSEQ multiplex PCR, while the TCRdb copy is restricted to in-frame clones and leaves out a portion. Of tens of thousands of clones listed, under 85% were seen once; the top ten hold around 0.63%. The genes are TRBV28 and TRBJ1-6; 7 bases agree with TRBD1. What was sequenced was memory CD4+ T cells from blood. This TCR was sampled from an adult in good health and CMV-seronegative. The DNA of the CDR3 is TGTGCCAGCAGTTCGGGACAGATGACTTCTAATTCACCCCTCCACTTT. Translated: CASSSGQMTSNSPLHF.